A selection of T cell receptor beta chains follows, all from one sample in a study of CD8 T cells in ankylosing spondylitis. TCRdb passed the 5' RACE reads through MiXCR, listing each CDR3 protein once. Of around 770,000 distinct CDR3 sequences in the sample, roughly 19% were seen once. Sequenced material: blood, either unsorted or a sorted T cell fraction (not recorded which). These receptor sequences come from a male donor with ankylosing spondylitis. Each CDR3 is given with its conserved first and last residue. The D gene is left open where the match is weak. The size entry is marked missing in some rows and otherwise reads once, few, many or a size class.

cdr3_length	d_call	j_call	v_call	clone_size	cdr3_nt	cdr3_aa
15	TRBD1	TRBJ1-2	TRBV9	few	TGTGCCAGCAGCGTAGGAAAGACAGGGAACTATGGCTACACCTTC	CASSVGKTGNYGYTF
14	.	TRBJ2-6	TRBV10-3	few	TGTGCCATCAGTGAGGGTAACGGGGCCAACGTCCTGACTTTC	CAISEGNGANVLTF
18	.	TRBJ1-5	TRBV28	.	TGTGCCAGCAGTTTATTCGGCCTCAATTCCTATAGCAATCAGCCCCAGCATTTT	CASSLFGLNSYSNQPQHF
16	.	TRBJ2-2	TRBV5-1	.	TGCGCCAGCAGCTTGGTCCCGGGGCCGAACACCGGGGAGCTGTTTTTT	CASSLVPGPNTGELFF
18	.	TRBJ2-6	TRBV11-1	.	TGTGCCAGCAGCCTCCAGGGGGGGGAAGAACCTGGGGCCAACGTCCTGACTTTC	CASSLQGGEEPGANVLTF
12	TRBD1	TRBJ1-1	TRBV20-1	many	TGCAGTGCTAGGTGGGCAGGGGGCGAAGCTTTCTTT	CSARWAGGEAFF
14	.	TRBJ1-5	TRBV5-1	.	TGCGCCAGCAGCTTGACAGTGGGTAGCCAGCCCCAGCATTTT	CASSLTVGSQPQHF
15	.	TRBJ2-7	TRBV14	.	TGTGCCAGCAGCCATGGTCCCAGGGTTCGGAACGAGCAGTACTTC	CASSHGPRVRNEQYF
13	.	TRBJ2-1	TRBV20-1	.	TGCAGTGCTACCAGGGCCCAGCTTTGGGAGCAGTTCTTC	CSATRAQLWEQFF
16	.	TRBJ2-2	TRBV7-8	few	TGTGCCAGCCCCCAGATTGGGGGTAAAAACACCGGGGAGCTGTTTTTT	CASPQIGGKNTGELFF
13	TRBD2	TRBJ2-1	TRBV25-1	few	TGTGCCAGCACCACTAGCGCCTACAATGAGCAGTTCTTC	CASTTSAYNEQFF
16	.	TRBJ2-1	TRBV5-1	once	TGCGCCAGCAGCTTGATTCTCCTGGATTTCACCAATGAGCAGTTCTTC	CASSLILLDFTNEQFF
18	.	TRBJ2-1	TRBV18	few	TGTGCCAGCTCACCACGGAACAATTTAGGTACTACCTACAATGAGCAGTTCTTC	CASSPRNNLGTTYNEQFF
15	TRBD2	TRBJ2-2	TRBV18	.	TGTGCCAGCTCAACACTAGCGGGAGCAACCGGGGAGCTGTTTTTT	CASSTLAGATGELFF
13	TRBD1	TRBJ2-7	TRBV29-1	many	TGCAGCGTTGAGAGGACAGGGGGCGACGAGCAGTACTTC	CSVERTGGDEQYF
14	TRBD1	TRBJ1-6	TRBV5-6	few	TGTGCCAGCAGCAGTGGACAGGGGGCTTCACCCCTCCACTTT	CASSSGQGASPLHF
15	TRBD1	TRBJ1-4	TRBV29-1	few	TGCAGCGTTGAACGGACAGGGGGCAGGGATCAAAAACTGTTTTTT	CSVERTGGRDQKLFF
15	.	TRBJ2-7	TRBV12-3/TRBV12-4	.	TGTGCCAGCAGTTTAGGTTGGGGACACATCTACGAGCAGTACTTC	CASSLGWGHIYEQYF
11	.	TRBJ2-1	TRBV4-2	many	TGTGCCAGCAGCCAAGTCTATGAGCAGTTCTTC	CASSQVYEQFF
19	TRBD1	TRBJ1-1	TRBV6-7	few	TGTGCCAGCAGTTACTCGACGGACAGGGGGCCCAGGGGGATTGATGAAGCTTTCTTT	CASSYSTDRGPRGIDEAFF
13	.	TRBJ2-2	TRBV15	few	TGTGCCACCAGCGGCCGACCCTCCGGGGAGCTGTTTTTT	CATSGRPSGELFF
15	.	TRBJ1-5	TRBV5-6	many	TGTGCCAGCAGCAGACGACAGAATAGCAATCAGCCCCAGCATTTT	CASSRRQNSNQPQHF
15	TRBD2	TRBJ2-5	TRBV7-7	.	TGTGCCAGCAGTTGGACTAGCGGGAGTTCGGAGACCCAGTACTTC	CASSWTSGSSETQYF
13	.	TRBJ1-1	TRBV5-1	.	TGCGCCAGCACCGGTGCGGTGGACACTGAAGCTTTCTTT	CASTGAVDTEAFF
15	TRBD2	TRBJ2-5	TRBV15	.	TGTGCCACCAGCCCGGGTCTAGCGGGAGGTGAGACCCAGTACTTC	CATSPGLAGGETQYF
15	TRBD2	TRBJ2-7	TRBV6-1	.	TGTGCCAGCACGTCGCTAGCGGGAGGGTCCTACGAGCAGTACTTC	CASTSLAGGSYEQYF
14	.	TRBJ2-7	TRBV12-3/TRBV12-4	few	TGTGCCAGCAGTTTACGTGGAGGGTTGGGCGAGCAGTACTTC	CASSLRGGLGEQYF
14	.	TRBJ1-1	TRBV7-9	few	TGTGCCAGCAGCTTAGGGGGAGGGAGTGGTGAAGCTTTCTTT	CASSLGGGSGEAFF
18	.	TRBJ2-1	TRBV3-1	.	TGTGCCAGCTCCCCGGGACGAGCCCGCCATAGCTCCTACAATGAGCAGTTCTTC	CASSPGRARHSSYNEQFF
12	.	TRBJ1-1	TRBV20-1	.	TGCAGTGCCTTGGGGGTGAACACTGAAGCTTTCTTT	CSALGVNTEAFF
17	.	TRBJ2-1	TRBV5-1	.	TGCGCCAGCAGCTTAGGGCGACCCTTAGGGATTTACAATGAGCAGTTCTTC	CASSLGRPLGIYNEQFF
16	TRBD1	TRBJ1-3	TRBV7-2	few	TGTGCCAGCAGCTTAGCGCCCCAGGGGGCGGGAAACACCATATATTTT	CASSLAPQGAGNTIYF
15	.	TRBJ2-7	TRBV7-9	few	TGTGCCAGCAGTCCCAGGGGCATCCAACGGTACGAGCAGTACTTC	CASSPRGIQRYEQYF
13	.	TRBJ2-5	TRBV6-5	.	TGTGCCAGCAGTTCAGGGGGGGCAGAGACCCAGTACTTC	CASSSGGAETQYF
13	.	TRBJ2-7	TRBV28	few	TGTGCCAGCAGGGGAGGGGGACTCTACGAGCAGTACTTC	CASRGGGLYEQYF
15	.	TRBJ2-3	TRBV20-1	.	TGCAGTGCTAGAGGGGCCTCCAATCCCATAGATACGCAGTATTTT	CSARGASNPIDTQYF
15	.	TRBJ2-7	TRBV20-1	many	TGCAGTGCTAGAGGAGGTCCAGGGGAACCCTACGAGCAGTACTTC	CSARGGPGEPYEQYF
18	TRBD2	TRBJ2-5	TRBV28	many	TGTGCCAGCACCATCTCTCCTGGCGGACTAGCGGGAGAAGAGACCCAGTACTTC	CASTISPGGLAGEETQYF
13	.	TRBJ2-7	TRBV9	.	TGTGCCAGCAGCGCAGAACTCGATTACGAGCAGTACTTC	CASSAELDYEQYF
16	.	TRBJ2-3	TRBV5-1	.	TGCGCCAGCAGCTTGGGTGCGGGTTTTAGCACAGATACGCAGTATTTT	CASSLGAGFSTDTQYF
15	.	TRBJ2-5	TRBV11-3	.	TGTGCCAGCAGCTTAGGGGGGGGGCTAGAAGAGACCCAGTACTTC	CASSLGGGLEETQYF